Each of the 20 T cell receptor beta chains below was sequenced from the same sample in a study of cytomegalovirus exposure and HLA in healthy donors. PCR used 60 Vbeta primers and 13 Jbeta primers. The protocol was immunoSEQ multiplex PCR, while the TCRdb copy is restricted to in-frame clones and leaves out a portion. The sample contains fewer than 200,000 clones, around 80% of which appear only once. The sequenced sample consisted of PBMCs. The origin of the receptors is a man aged 25 to 40 in good health and CMV-seronegative.

The V and J genes are TRBV10-1 and TRBJ1-6, with TRBD1 as a possible D gene (5 bases). V was pared by 5 bases and J by 0 bases, with 17 bases between. CDR3 length: 18 amino acids. In germline, CDR1 is WNHNN, CDR2 SYGVQD (reference sequence). The CDR3 nucleotides read TGCGCCAGCAGTTGGAGGGGACCCTTTAGCTCCTATAATTCACCCCTCCACTTT. Protein: CASSWRGPFSSYNSPLHF.

The chain's CDR3 is CASSLGAGETQYF. CDR3 DNA sequence: TGTGCCAGCAGCTTGGGGGCGGGAGAGACCCAGTACTTC. This chain connects TRBV5-4 to TRBJ2-5, with D tentatively TRBD2 (5 bases). The V end lost 0 bases, the J end lost 4 bases, and 7 bases lay between the germline ends. This CDR3 has 13 residues. Germline lookup yields CDR1 SGHNT and CDR2 YYREEE (reference sequence).

V usage is TRBV28 and J usage is TRBJ2-3, with 7 bases aligning to TRBD2. CDR1 and CDR2 from the germline V gene are MDHEN and SYDVKM. CDR3 length: 14 residues. The V and J ends lost 7 bases and 4 bases, in that order; junction bases with no gene match: 8. The CDR3 region has the DNA TGTGCCAGCAACGGAGGCGGGAGCCCAGATACGCAGTATTTT. Translating it yields CASNGGGSPDTQYF.

This rearrangement joins TRBV30 to TRBJ2-1; 9 bases agree with TRBD1. The CDR3 has 16 residues. V gave up 2 bases and J gave up 4 bases; unmatched junction bases: 9. Germline V CDR1 and CDR2: GTSNPN, SVGIG (reference sequence). The CDR3 spells CAWSFSGQGQYNEQFF. The DNA for the CDR3 is TGTGCCTGGAGTTTTTCCGGACAGGGGCAATACAATGAGCAGTTCTTC.

V gene TRBV28 combines with J gene TRBJ2-2; TRBD2 matches 13 bases. Germline V gene data show CDR1 as MDHEN and CDR2 as SYDVKM. The CDR3 has 18 residues. V lost 6 bases to trimming and J lost 4 bases; unmatched junction nucleotides: 11. The CDR3 region is CASRELAGGGLGTGELFF. CDR3 in DNA: TGTGCCAGCAGGGAACTAGCGGGGGGGGGATTAGGCACCGGGGAGCTGTTTTTT.

The count of this clone is one. The rearrangement joins TRBV27 to TRBJ2-7; D is possibly TRBD1 (6 bases). The V gene lost 7 bases and the J gene lost 5 bases, with 24 bases spanning the gap. Germline V gene sequence: CDR1 MNHEY, CDR2 SMNVEV (reference sequence). The length of the CDR3 is 16 residues. CDR3 loop: CASTRDRLTQGHEQYF. As DNA, the CDR3 is TGTGCCAGCACCAGAGACAGGCTCACCCAGGGGCACGAGCAGTACTTC.

As DNA, the CDR3 is TGTGCCAGCAGCCCTCAGGTAGGGAGTCCCTACAATGAGCAGTTCTTC. It yields the protein CASSPQVGSPYNEQFF. The gene calls are TRBV7-3 and TRBJ2-1; the D gene is possibly TRBD2 (5 bases). Germline assignment: CDR1 SGHTA and CDR2 FQGTGA. V gave up 5 bases and J gave up 2 bases, with 16 bases separating them. The CDR3 runs 16 residues. Together with reference TRBV7-3 and TRBJ2-1, the CDR3 gives the full variable domain: GAGVSQTPSNKVTEKGKYVELRCDPISGHTALYWYRQSLGQGPEFLIYFQGTGAADDSGLPNDRFFAVRPEGSVSTLKIQRTERGDSAVYLCASSPQVGSPYNEQFFGPGTRLTVL.

V gene TRBV2 combines with J gene TRBJ2-7, with unresolved D. Germline V gives CDR1 SNHLY, CDR2 FYNNEI. The CDR3 contains 11 residues. The germline V and J ends were trimmed by 2 bases and 5 bases, with 4 bases remaining between them. The CDR3 DNA is TGTGCCAGCAGTGAATCCAACGAGCAGTACTTC. It yields the protein CASSESNEQYF. Complete variable domain (other parts from reference TRBV2 and TRBJ2-7): EPEVTQTPSHQVTQMGQEVILRCVPISNHLYFYWYRQILGQKVEFLVSFYNNEISEKSEIFDDQFSVERPDGSNFTLKIRSTKLEDSAMYFCASSESNEQYFGPGTRLTVT.

The V gene is TRBV28, the J gene TRBJ1-2, with 11 bases fitting TRBD1. The ends lost 2 bases at V and 8 bases at J; junction bases unmatched: 4. The CDR3 extends over 14 amino acids. Germline V gives CDR1 MDHEN, CDR2 SYDVKM. Here the CDR3 reads CASSLGQGASGYTF. Written as DNA, the CDR3 is TGTGCCAGCAGTTTAGGACAGGGGGCGAGCGGCTACACCTTC.

This sequence joins TRBV9 and TRBJ1-2; TRBD1 matches at 7 bases. There are 17 residues in the CDR3. J gave up 0 bases and V 3 bases, and 11 bases lay outside the gene matches. Germline CDR1 and CDR2: SGDLS and YYNGEE. CDR3 residues: CASSEGQPQGSNYGYTF. In DNA form, the CDR3 reads TGTGCCAGCAGCGAGGGACAGCCCCAGGGGTCTAACTATGGCTACACCTTC.

The chain is built from TRBV28 and TRBJ1-2; no clear D. The CDR3 is 15 amino acids. Germline V lookup: CDR1 MDHEN, CDR2 SYDVKM. The ends were cut back, 7 bases at V and 6 bases at J, with 21 bases in the middle. For the CDR3, the DNA is TGTGCCAGCAACAACCGGGGAGAACAAGTCCATGGCTACACCTTC. This sequence encodes CASNNRGEQVHGYTF.

V and J are TRBV12-5 and TRBJ2-7; D is possibly TRBD2 (6 bases). V was cut by 3 bases and J by 2 bases, with 8 bases left in between. The CDR3 totals 13 residues. The germline gives CDR1 LGHNT, CDR2 FRNRAP. CDR3 protein: CASGLGEAYEQYF. DNA of the CDR3: TGTGCTAGTGGTTTAGGGGAGGCCTACGAGCAGTACTTC.

The chain recombines TRBV30 with TRBJ1-2, with D unresolved. V gave up 8 bases and J gave up 8 bases, with 9 bases separating them. CDR1 and CDR2 from the germline V gene are GTSNPN and SVGIG (reference sequence). This CDR3 is built from 9 residues. CDR3 DNA: TGTGCCATTGAGGGAGGCTACACCTTC. Amino acid sequence: CAIEGGYTF.

This CDR3 is CASSLSLSSGQPQHF. DNA for the CDR3: TGTGCCAGCAGTTTATCGTTGAGTTCCGGGCAGCCCCAGCATTTT. The chain joins TRBV28 to TRBJ1-5; D unresolved. The length of the CDR3 is 15 residues. Trimming took 1 base from V and 7 from J, leaving 14 bases between them. Germline V CDR1 and CDR2: MDHEN, SYDVKM.

The V call is TRBV10-1, the J call TRBJ2-7; 9 bases agree with TRBD2. V lost 0 bases and J lost 7; bases outside the gene matches: 10. The CDR3 length is 16 residues. Germline values: CDR1 WNHNN, CDR2 SYGVQD (reference sequence). The DNA for the CDR3 is TGCGCCAGCAGTGAGTCCCGGGCGGGAGGGCCCGGTGAGCAGTACTTC. This gives the protein CASSESRAGGPGEQYF.

The chain couples TRBV5-1 to TRBJ2-1, with TRBD1 matching over 9 bases. The V gene's germline CDR1 is SGHRS and CDR2 YFSETQ. The V and J ends lost 4 bases and 9 bases, in that order; junction bases with no gene match: 5. This CDR3 spans 13 amino acids. The CDR3 reads CASSGTGGTEQFF. CDR3 in DNA: TGCGCCAGCAGCGGTACAGGGGGCACTGAGCAGTTCTTC.

The CDR3 DNA is TGCGCCAGCGGGGGACAGGGGGTTTATGGCTACACCTTC. Its protein is CASGGQGVYGYTF. The chain recombines TRBV10-2 with TRBJ1-2; 11 bases align to TRBD1. Trimming removed 8 bases from V and 5 bases from J; junction bases left unmatched: 4. CDR1 and CDR2 (germline): WSHSY, SAAADI. CDR3 length: 13 amino acids.

V usage is TRBV6-1 and J usage is TRBJ1-5; TRBD1 agrees at 7 bases. Trimming took 7 bases from V and 0 from J; bases not matched to a gene: 3. The CDR3 consists of 14 residues. Germline loops: CDR1 MNHNS, CDR2 SASEGT. The chain's CDR3 is CASKTGISNQPQHF. CDR3 sequence (DNA): TGTGCCAGCAAGACAGGGATTAGCAATCAGCCCCAGCATTTT.

In its sample, this clone was seen once. The chain is built from TRBV9 and TRBJ1-4, with D tentatively TRBD1 (6 bases). The germline CDR1 and CDR2 sequences are SGDLS and YYNGEE. The CDR3 runs to 14 residues. V was cut by 5 bases and J by 10 bases, with 18 bases left in between. The CDR3 DNA sequence: TGTGCCAGCAGTCCTGGGGGAGGGGGGGGAAAACTGTTTTTT. As protein: CASSPGGGGGKLFF.

The V and J genes are TRBV19 and TRBJ1-4; 9 bases fit TRBD1. J was trimmed by 6 bases and V by 3 bases; bases with no gene match: 5. From germline, CDR1 is LNHDA and CDR2 SQIVND (reference sequence). This CDR3 is 15 amino acids long. The CDR3 DNA reads TGTGCCAGTAGTATGTGGACAGGGGAGTATGAAAAACTGTTTTTT. Its translation: CASSMWTGEYEKLFF.